This passage covers 3 T cell receptor beta chains from one sample sequenced in a study of CD8 T cells in Susac syndrome. RNA amounts of about 0.5 to 1 ug underwent reverse transcription with random hexamers. TCRdb analysed the immunoSEQ multiplex PCR reads with MiXCR anew, one entry per CDR3 protein. This sample has about 300,000 distinct CDR3 sequences, with roughly 85% found just once. Material for sequencing was CD8+ T cells from PBMCs. The receptor set was obtained from a human donor with multiple sclerosis.

The count of this clonotype is one. V gene TRBV24-1 combines with J gene TRBJ2-5; D may be TRBD1 or TRBD2 (5 bases each). V lost 3 bases and J 4 bases, leaving 5 bases between the germline ends. The germline V gene has CDR1 KGHDR and CDR2 SFDVKD. The CDR3 has 12 amino acids. The CDR3 here is CATSDGTETQYF. DNA for the CDR3: TGTGCCACCAGTGATGGGACAGAGACCCAGTACTTC.

The gene calls are TRBV12-3 or TRBV12-4 and TRBJ1-2, with TRBD1 identical over 7 bases. The CDR3 is 14 residues long. J lost 4 bases, V lost 5 bases, and 7 bases had no gene match. CDR3 sequence (DNA): TGTGCCAGCAGTCCACAGGACAGGCTCTATGGCTACACCTTC. Protein: CASSPQDRLYGYTF.

V gene TRBV9 combines with J gene TRBJ2-1; 9 nucleotides match TRBD2. From germline, CDR1 is SGDLS and CDR2 YYNGEE. V shed 6 bases, J shed 6 bases, and the junction held 10 bases outside the gene matches. CDR3 size: 15 residues. CDR3 protein: CASTPAGGRGNEQFF. Written as DNA, the CDR3 is TGTGCCAGCACCCCCGCGGGGGGGAGGGGCAATGAGCAGTTCTTC.